The clone carrying this TCR beta chain has a count of ten or more. The assay was immunoSEQ multiplex PCR, and TCRdb's table has in-frame clones only and misses some. Observed in the sample are around 57,000 clones, none of them singletons. These data come from a study of T cell clonality in common variable immunodeficiency. Sequencing input: peripheral blood mononuclear cells. This clonotype originated in a person aged 18 to 75 in good health.

CDR3: CASSPTGNYGYTF. The covered CDR3 bases are TGTGCCAGCTCACCAACCGGGAACTATGGC. The V gene is TRBV18, the J gene TRBJ1-2; no definite D call. Sequencing ends 3 residues short of the CDR3 end; the germline J gene provides the rest. Per germline, CDR1 KGHSH and CDR2 LQKENI. The CDR3 runs 13 residues. The ends were cut back, 2 bases at V and 2 bases at J, with 6 bases in the middle.